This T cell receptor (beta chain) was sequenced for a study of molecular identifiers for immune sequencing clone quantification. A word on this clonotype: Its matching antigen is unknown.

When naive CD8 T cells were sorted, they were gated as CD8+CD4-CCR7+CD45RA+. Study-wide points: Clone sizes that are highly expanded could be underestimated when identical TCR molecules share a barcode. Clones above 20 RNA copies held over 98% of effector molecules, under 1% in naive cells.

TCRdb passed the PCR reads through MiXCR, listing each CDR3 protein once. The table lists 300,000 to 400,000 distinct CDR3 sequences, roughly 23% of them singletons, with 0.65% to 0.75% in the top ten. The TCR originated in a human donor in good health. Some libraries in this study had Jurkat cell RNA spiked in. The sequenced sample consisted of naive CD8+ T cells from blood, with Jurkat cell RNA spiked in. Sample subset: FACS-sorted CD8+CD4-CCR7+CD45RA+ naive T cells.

DNA for the CDR3: TGTGCCTGGAGTGTTGGGACTCGGACTGAAGCTTTCTTT. Translating it yields CAWSVGTRTEAFF. V gene TRBV30 combines with J gene TRBJ1-1; maybe TRBD1 (5 bases). V lost 0 bases to trimming and J lost 5 bases, with 10 bases between them. Germline V gene lookup returns CDR1 GTSNPN and CDR2 SVGIG (reference sequence). There are 13 residues in the CDR3.